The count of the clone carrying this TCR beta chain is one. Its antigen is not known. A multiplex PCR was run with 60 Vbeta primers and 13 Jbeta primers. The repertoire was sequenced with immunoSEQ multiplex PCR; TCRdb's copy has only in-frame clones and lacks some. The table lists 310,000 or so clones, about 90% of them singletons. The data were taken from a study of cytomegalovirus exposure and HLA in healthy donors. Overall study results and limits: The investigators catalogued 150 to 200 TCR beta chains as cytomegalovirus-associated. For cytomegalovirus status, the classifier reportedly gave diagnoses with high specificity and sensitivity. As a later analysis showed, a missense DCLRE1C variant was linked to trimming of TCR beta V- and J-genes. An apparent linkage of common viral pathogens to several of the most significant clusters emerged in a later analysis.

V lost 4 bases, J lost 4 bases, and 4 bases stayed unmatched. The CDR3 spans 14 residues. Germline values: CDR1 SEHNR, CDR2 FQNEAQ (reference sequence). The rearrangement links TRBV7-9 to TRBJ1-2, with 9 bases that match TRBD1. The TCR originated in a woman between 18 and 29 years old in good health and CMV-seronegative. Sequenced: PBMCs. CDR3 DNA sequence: TGTGCCAGCAGCTCCCTGACAGGGGGCTATGGCTACACCTTC. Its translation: CASSSLTGGYGYTF.